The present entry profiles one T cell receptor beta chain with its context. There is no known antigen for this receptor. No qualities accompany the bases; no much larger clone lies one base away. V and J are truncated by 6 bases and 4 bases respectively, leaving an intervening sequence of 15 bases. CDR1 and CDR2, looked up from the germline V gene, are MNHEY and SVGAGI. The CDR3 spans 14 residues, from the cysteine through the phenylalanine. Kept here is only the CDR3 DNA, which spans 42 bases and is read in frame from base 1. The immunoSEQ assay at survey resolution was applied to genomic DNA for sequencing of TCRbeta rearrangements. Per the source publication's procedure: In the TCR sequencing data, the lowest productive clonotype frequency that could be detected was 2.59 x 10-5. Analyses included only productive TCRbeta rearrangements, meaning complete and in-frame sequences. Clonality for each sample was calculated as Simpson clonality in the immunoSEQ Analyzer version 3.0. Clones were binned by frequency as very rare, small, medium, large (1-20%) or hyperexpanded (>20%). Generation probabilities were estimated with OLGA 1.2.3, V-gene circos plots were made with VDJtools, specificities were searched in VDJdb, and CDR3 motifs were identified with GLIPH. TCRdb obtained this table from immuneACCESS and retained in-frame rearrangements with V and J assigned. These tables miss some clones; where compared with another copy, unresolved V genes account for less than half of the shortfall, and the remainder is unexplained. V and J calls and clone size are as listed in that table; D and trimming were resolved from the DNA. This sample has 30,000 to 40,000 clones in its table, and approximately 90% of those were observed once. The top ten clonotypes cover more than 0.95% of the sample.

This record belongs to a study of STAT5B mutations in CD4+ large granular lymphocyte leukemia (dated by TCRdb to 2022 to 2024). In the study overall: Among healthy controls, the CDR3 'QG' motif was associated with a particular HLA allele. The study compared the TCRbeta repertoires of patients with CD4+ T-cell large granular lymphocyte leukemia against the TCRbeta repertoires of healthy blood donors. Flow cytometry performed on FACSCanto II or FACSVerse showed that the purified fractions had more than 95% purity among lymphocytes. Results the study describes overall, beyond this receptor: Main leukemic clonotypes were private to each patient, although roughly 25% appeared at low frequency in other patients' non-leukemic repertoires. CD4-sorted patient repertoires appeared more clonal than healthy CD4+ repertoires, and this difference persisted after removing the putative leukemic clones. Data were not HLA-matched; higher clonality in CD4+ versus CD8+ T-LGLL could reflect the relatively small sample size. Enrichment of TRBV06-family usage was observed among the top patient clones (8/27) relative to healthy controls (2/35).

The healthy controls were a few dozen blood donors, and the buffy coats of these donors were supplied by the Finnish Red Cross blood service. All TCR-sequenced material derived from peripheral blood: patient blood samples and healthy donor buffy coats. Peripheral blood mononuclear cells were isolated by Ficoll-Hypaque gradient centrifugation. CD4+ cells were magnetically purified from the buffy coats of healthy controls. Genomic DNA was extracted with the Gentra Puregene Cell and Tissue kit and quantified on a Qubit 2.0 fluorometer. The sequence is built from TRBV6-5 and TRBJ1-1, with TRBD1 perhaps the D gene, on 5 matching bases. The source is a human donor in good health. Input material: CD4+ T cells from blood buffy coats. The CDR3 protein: CASRLETGLTEAFF. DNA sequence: TGTGCCAGCAGACTCGAGACGGGGCTCACTGAAGCTTTCTTT.